One T cell receptor (beta chain) is described in this entry. This entry belongs to a study of blood T cell repertoires in COVID-19. TCRdb's table, derived via immunoSEQ multiplex PCR, lists solely in-frame clones and lacks some. Here the sample spans 210,000 or so clones, approximately 84% being singletons. Per the germline V gene, CDR1 is SGDLS and CDR2 is YYNGEE. V was pared by 3 bases and J by 4 bases, with 7 bases of the junction left unmatched. This CDR3 is 15 amino acids long. This chain links TRBV9 with TRBJ2-1; 7 bases align to TRBD2. Sequences were obtained from peripheral blood. The origin of this receptor is a woman of 80 years or more with COVID-19, enrolled during active disease. CDR3 sequence (DNA): TGTGCCAGCAGCGCCCAACTAGCGTTATACAATGAGCAGTTCTTC. It is translated as CASSAQLALYNEQFF.